This record looks at one T cell receptor beta chain sequence and its context. The sample comes from a study of OX40 agonist ivuxolimab in advanced cancers. The overall study: In three patients, partial responses were observed, one with hepatocellular carcinoma and two with cutaneous melanoma.

Trimming removed 2 bases at V and 3 bases at J, with 11 bases between. Germline values: CDR1 SGHTA, CDR2 FQGTGA. The CDR3 sequence is 14 residues long. Measured with immunoSEQ multiplex PCR; TCRdb has only the in-frame clones, and not every one. The table includes about 14,000 clones, about 81% detected once. This chain links TRBV7-3 with TRBJ2-7, with D possibly TRBD1 on 5 matching bases. This sample comprised CD4+ or CD8+ T cells sorted from blood, obtained in a trial of the OX40 agonist ivuxolimab. This clonotype was obtained from an adult with an advanced solid tumor such as melanoma, head and neck, liver or kidney cancer. The DNA for the CDR3 is TGTGCCAGCAGCTTAGCAGGGTTAGGCTACGAGCAGTACTTC. This gives the protein CASSLAGLGYEQYF.